This T cell receptor beta chain was identified in a study of ipilimumab plus nivolumab after autologous stem cell transplantation. About the research overall: Typical patient got 5 ipilimumab doses and about eight nivolumab doses (median).

Assay used: immunoSEQ multiplex PCR; TCRdb lists only in-frame clones, some missing. In the table there are some 9,300 clones, almost 70% of which are singletons. A note on this clone: What it recognizes is unknown.

Patients got ipilimumab 1 mg/kg beginning 14 to 28 days post-transplant. Notes on the study in general: Authors suggest TCR repertoire, Treg phenotype and gut microbiota support further study.

Germline assignment: CDR1 LNHNV and CDR2 YYDKDF (reference sequence). Trimming cost V 5 bases and J 1 base, with 8 bases left between them. The CDR3 totals 13 residues. The genes are TRBV15 and TRBJ1-1; D gene unclear. The TCR comes from a female donor with multiple myeloma. The source material was PBMCs, sampled in a trial of ipilimumab plus nivolumab as post-transplant consolidation. Here the CDR3 DNA reads TGTGCCACCAGCTCACGCTCGAACACTGAAGCTTTCTTT. Residues: CATSSRSNTEAFF.